Listed below are T cell receptor beta chains from one sample, sequenced in a study of CD8 T cells in ankylosing spondylitis. TCRdb reanalysed the 5' RACE reads using MiXCR and keeps one entry per CDR3 protein. Altogether 200,000 to 300,000 distinct CDR3 sequences are present, less than 10% being singletons, with the ten largest covering around 6.8%. What was sequenced was blood, either unsorted or a sorted T cell fraction (not recorded which). The source of these receptors is a male donor with ankylosing spondylitis or in good health (not recorded which). Both conserved end residues are part of each CDR3. D genes are given only for firm matches. Clone size is stated in some rows and not others, as once, few, many or a class when expanded.

d_gene	j_gene	len	abundance	v_gene	CDR3nt	CDR3aa
TRBD1	TRBJ1-2	15	NA	TRBV25-1	TGTGCCAGCAGTGGCCAAACGACAGGGAACTATGGCTACACCTTC	CASSGQTTGNYGYTF
TRBD2	TRBJ2-2	17	few	TRBV4-1	TGCGCCAGCAGCCAAAGCCTAGCGGGAGTTCGGACCGGGGAGCTGTTTTTT	CASSQSLAGVRTGELFF
NA	TRBJ1-1	14	many	TRBV12-3/TRBV12-4	TGTGCCAGCAGTCCTCAGGGACATTTCACTGAAGCTTTCTTT	CASSPQGHFTEAFF
TRBD2	TRBJ2-2	15	NA	TRBV7-2	TGTGCCAGCAGCCTCAGCGGGAGTGAAACCGGGGAGCTGTTTTTT	CASSLSGSETGELFF
NA	TRBJ2-1	16	many	TRBV5-6	TGTGCCAGCAGCTTGAACCTCCGGGGGGCATACAATGAGCAGTTCTTC	CASSLNLRGAYNEQFF
TRBD1	TRBJ2-7	14	many	TRBV27	TGTGCCAGCAGTTTGACAGGGCCTTACTACGAGCAGTACTTC	CASSLTGPYYEQYF
NA	TRBJ2-1	15	many	TRBV12-3/TRBV12-4	TGTGCCAGCAGTCATCGGGCCGTTTCCTACAATGAGCAGTTCTTC	CASSHRAVSYNEQFF
TRBD2	TRBJ2-1	14	many	TRBV7-8	TGTGCCAGCAGCTTAAGGGCCAGGGAGGGCGAGCAGTTCTTC	CASSLRAREGEQFF
TRBD2	TRBJ2-7	18	many	TRBV20-1	TGCAGTGCTGTACCGCTAGCGGGAGGAGGCTCGGGATTATACGAGCAGTACTTC	CSAVPLAGGGSGLYEQYF
NA	TRBJ2-6	18	NA	TRBV5-1	TGCGCCAGCAGCTTGGGTCCCGGGGTAACCTCTGGGGCCAACGTCCTGACTTTC	CASSLGPGVTSGANVLTF
TRBD2	TRBJ2-1	16	many	TRBV20-1	TGCAGTGCTAGAGATCTAGCGGGAGCTTCCTACAATGAGCAGTTCTTC	CSARDLAGASYNEQFF
TRBD2	TRBJ2-1	12	many	TRBV9	TGTGCCAGCCTAGCGGGAGGTAGGGAGCAGTTCTTC	CASLAGGREQFF
TRBD2	TRBJ2-1	8	few	TRBV4-3	TGCGCCAGCAGCTCGGGGGGGTTC	CASSSGGF
TRBD2	TRBJ2-3	17	NA	TRBV15	TGTGCCACCAGCAGAGATCTTAGCGGGAGAGGGACAGATACGCAGTATTTT	CATSRDLSGRGTDTQYF
NA	TRBJ1-6	18	few	TRBV30	TGTGCCTGGAGGGGGGTAATCGTGGGCCGTTTCGATAATTCACCCCTCCACTTT	CAWRGVIVGRFDNSPLHF
NA	TRBJ1-6	14	many	TRBV7-9	TGTGCCAGTTCCTGGACAGACTATAATTCACCCCTCCACTTT	CASSWTDYNSPLHF
NA	TRBJ2-6	19	NA	TRBV11-1	TGTGCCAGCAGCTCACCGGGACGAAAAGGTTTCTCTGGGGCCAACGTCCTGACTTTC	CASSSPGRKGFSGANVLTF
NA	TRBJ2-7	14	many	TRBV5-6	TGTGCCAGCAGCTTGGGCACAGAAGCCTACGAGCAGTACTTC	CASSLGTEAYEQYF
NA	TRBJ1-1	12	many	TRBV12-3/TRBV12-4	TGTGCCAGCAGTAGTATGAACACTGAAGCTTTCTTT	CASSSMNTEAFF
NA	TRBJ2-1	15	NA	TRBV14	TGTGCCAGCAGCACGGAGGGGGCGGCCTACAATGAGCAGTTCTTC	CASSTEGAAYNEQFF
NA	TRBJ1-4	13	many	TRBV20-1	TGCAGTGCCCGCCGGGACCGGCGGGGAAAACTGTTTTTT	CSARRDRRGKLFF
NA	TRBJ2-4	14	many	TRBV7-9	TGTGCCAGCAGCCCCGGGACTGCCAAAAACATTCAGTACTTC	CASSPGTAKNIQYF
NA	TRBJ1-2	13	many	TRBV10-3	TGTGCCATCATGCCATCGTCTAACTATGGCTACACCTTC	CAIMPSSNYGYTF
NA	TRBJ2-3	12	few	TRBV7-8	TGTGCCAGCAGGGTCAGGGCAGATACGCAGTATTTT	CASRVRADTQYF
NA	TRBJ2-1	16	few	TRBV7-3	TGTGCCAGCAGTCAGAGGCTTGGGGACTCCTACAATGAGCAGTTCTTC	CASSQRLGDSYNEQFF
TRBD1	TRBJ1-1	15	many	TRBV20-1	TGCAGTGCTAGAATTTTCAGGGGGCGAAGCACTGAAGCTTTCTTT	CSARIFRGRSTEAFF
TRBD2	TRBJ2-5	19	many	TRBV6-1	TGTGCCAGCGCCTCACCCGGGACTAGCGGGCTCCTGGGGGGAGAGACCCAGTACTTC	CASASPGTSGLLGGETQYF
NA	TRBJ2-5	11	many	TRBV12-3/TRBV12-4	TGTGCCAGCAGTTTGAGGGAGACCCAGTACTTC	CASSLRETQYF
NA	TRBJ2-3	15	few	TRBV7-2	TGTGCCAGCAGCTCTGGACAGACAAGCACAGATACGCAGTATTTT	CASSSGQTSTDTQYF
TRBD1	TRBJ1-6	15	many	TRBV15	TGTGCCACCACACATGGCGGGACAGATAATTCACCCCTCCACTTT	CATTHGGTDNSPLHF
NA	TRBJ2-2	14	many	TRBV24-1	TGTGCCACCAGTAGGGGATACGGCACCGGGGAGCTGTTTTTT	CATSRGYGTGELFF
NA	TRBJ1-2	14	NA	TRBV5-1	TGCGCCAGCAGCGAGAGGGAGGCTAACTATGGCTACACCTTC	CASSEREANYGYTF
TRBD1	TRBJ1-2	14	many	TRBV30	TGTGCCTGGACCTCGGGCAGGGGGGACTATGGCTACACCTTC	CAWTSGRGDYGYTF
NA	TRBJ1-1	14	NA	TRBV30	TGTGCCTGGAGTGTTTACCGCGGGGTGACTGAAGCTTTCTTT	CAWSVYRGVTEAFF
TRBD1	TRBJ2-5	15	NA	TRBV9	TGTGCCAGCAGCTCTTCGGACAGGGATCCAGAGACCCAGTACTTC	CASSSSDRDPETQYF
NA	TRBJ1-2	12	many	TRBV29-1	TGCAGCGGAGGGTCGCCTCGGGGGGGCTACACCTTC	CSGGSPRGGYTF
NA	TRBJ1-1	14	many	TRBV5-1	TGCGCCAGCAGCCCCGGACAGACGAACACTGAAGCTTTCTTT	CASSPGQTNTEAFF
NA	TRBJ2-1	12	many	TRBV20-1	TGCAGTGCTAGTCGACCCTACAATGAGCAGTTCTTC	CSASRPYNEQFF
TRBD1	TRBJ2-5	14	few	TRBV30	TGTGCCTGGAGCCTAGGGGACAGCCAAGAGACCCAGTACTTC	CAWSLGDSQETQYF
TRBD2	TRBJ2-7	15	many	TRBV9	TGTGCCAGCAGCGTAAGCCTAGCGGGAGACTACGAGCAGTACTTC	CASSVSLAGDYEQYF
NA	TRBJ1-5	14	many	TRBV10-3	TGTGCCATCAAAGAAGGCAGGGAGGGGCAGCCCCAGCATTTT	CAIKEGREGQPQHF
TRBD2	TRBJ2-1	15	many	TRBV10-1	TGCGCCAGCATAGGACTAGCGGGAGTTTACAATGAGCAGTTCTTC	CASIGLAGVYNEQFF
NA	TRBJ2-3	14	many	TRBV5-1	TGCGCCAGCAGCTCGTGGACTCTTCAGGATACGCAGTATTTT	CASSSWTLQDTQYF
NA	TRBJ1-2	16	many	TRBV21-1	TGTGCCAGCAGCAAAGAGGTAGTCAGGTTCATCTATGGCTACACCTTC	CASSKEVVRFIYGYTF
TRBD1	TRBJ2-7	13	NA	TRBV20-1	TGCAGTGCTACGGGACAGGGTTCCTACGAGCAGTACTTC	CSATGQGSYEQYF
TRBD2	TRBJ2-3	14	many	TRBV29-1	TGCAGCGTTCAGGCACTAGCGGGGCCAGATACGCAGTATTTT	CSVQALAGPDTQYF
NA	TRBJ2-5	16	many	TRBV5-6	TGTGCCAGCAGCTTGGGGGCGGCGGATCCCCAAGAGACCCAGTACTTC	CASSLGAADPQETQYF
NA	TRBJ2-1	13	many	TRBV27	TGTGCCAGCAGTCCTGACAGTTCCCATGAGCAGTTCTTC	CASSPDSSHEQFF
NA	TRBJ2-5	15	many	TRBV20-1	TGCAGTGCTAAGGGACGCCCGAGTTCCCAAGAGACCCAGTACTTC	CSAKGRPSSQETQYF
TRBD1	TRBJ2-3	16	few	TRBV5-1	TGCGCCAGCAGCCACCGGGACAGCGCCGACCCAGATACGCAGTATTTT	CASSHRDSADPDTQYF
TRBD2	TRBJ2-1	16	many	TRBV5-1	TGCGCCAGCATTCCCCTAGCGGGAGAGGCAGGCAATGAGCAGTTCTTC	CASIPLAGEAGNEQFF
NA	TRBJ2-1	15	many	TRBV6-5	TGTGCCAGCAGTTACTCGTGGGGCTCCTACAATGAGCAGTTCTTC	CASSYSWGSYNEQFF
NA	TRBJ2-2	15	many	TRBV5-1	TGCGCCAGCAGCTTGCCGGCAGGGGAGAGCGGGGAGCTGTTTTTT	CASSLPAGESGELFF
NA	TRBJ2-3	13	many	TRBV5-1	TGCGCCAGCAGCTTGATCCCGACAGATACGCAGTATTTT	CASSLIPTDTQYF